These T cell receptor beta chains were read from a single sample in a study of chemoradiotherapy in HPV16-positive cancers. Repertoires were generated with immunoSEQ multiplex PCR, while TCRdb's copy carries only in-frame clones and drops some. The sample gives 35,000 to 45,000 clones, 76% of which show up once; over 5% is in the top ten. The sample here was blood, taken from a patient who underwent chemoradiotherapy. These receptors were obtained from a human donor with HPV-associated anogenital cancer. The conserved cysteine and the conserved F or W are not part of the CDR3 here.

cdr3_aa	v_call	cdr3_length	j_call
ASSFPAPTAGNEKLF	TRBV28	15	TRBJ1-4
ASSLGQLNYGYT	TRBV7-8	12	TRBJ1-2
ASSFERGVSYNEQF	TRBV7-9	14	TRBJ2-1
ASSLGGHRVWETQY	TRBV27	14	TRBJ2-5
ASSQGGRTQAYGYT	TRBV4-1	14	TRBJ1-2
ASSREGYGYT	TRBV6-5	10	TRBJ1-2
ASRAGTAVTYEQY	TRBV5-4	13	TRBJ2-7
ASSRGLPRDEQY	TRBV7-9	12	TRBJ2-7
ASTPRAETGELF	TRBV7-7	12	TRBJ2-2
ASRILAGGSNEQF	TRBV6-5	13	TRBJ2-1
AWHRDRPWGYT	TRBV30	11	TRBJ1-2
ASSARFTADTQY	TRBV9	12	TRBJ2-3
ASSDSAGGRNEQF	TRBV6-4	13	TRBJ2-1
ASSLARADYGYT	TRBV5-1	12	TRBJ1-2
ASSFQYRDREQY	TRBV7-2	12	TRBJ2-7
ASSLAGVYNEQF	TRBV27	12	TRBJ2-1
ASSPRRDEQY	TRBV6-6	10	TRBJ2-7
ASSLPQVNYNEQF	TRBV5-5	13	TRBJ2-1
SARQEYEQY	TRBV20-1	9	TRBJ2-7
ASSPAGGRDTQY	TRBV18	12	TRBJ2-3
ASSPQGGQNYGYT	TRBV7-8	13	TRBJ1-2
AISESVLPPNTQY	TRBV10-3	13	TRBJ2-3
ASSGTSGGGDEQF	TRBV2	13	TRBJ2-1
ASSAGTSGTTSTDTQY	TRBV9	16	TRBJ2-3
ASSLDTTNQETQY	TRBV5-1	13	TRBJ2-5
ASSASGAVGETQY	TRBV2	13	TRBJ2-5
ASSQDLQFTDTQY	TRBV4-3	13	TRBJ2-3
ASAGQPFTGELF	TRBV19	12	TRBJ2-2
ASSSGTSGGAVHEQY	TRBV5-8	15	TRBJ2-7
ASSLIIASGNTIY	TRBV4-1	13	TRBJ1-3
ASSWAGSDTQY	TRBV5-1	11	TRBJ2-3
ASSRRGGYQETQY	TRBV7-6	13	TRBJ2-5
ASSDGTTYNEQF	TRBV9	12	TRBJ2-1
ASREGGSGNTIY	TRBV5-1	12	TRBJ1-3
ASRQYYGYT	TRBV19	9	TRBJ1-2
ASGGTSGGSSWRGTDTQY	TRBV5-1	18	TRBJ2-3
ASSVGGTGGFNSPLH	TRBV9	15	TRBJ1-6
ASSPRANTYEQY	TRBV18	12	TRBJ2-7
ASSGGPSYEQY	TRBV7-6	11	TRBJ2-7
ASTPGRGLDGYT	TRBV6-5	12	TRBJ1-2
ASSRGQGHQPQH	TRBV2	12	TRBJ1-5
ASSLDTVWGTNTGELF	TRBV11-2	16	TRBJ2-2
ASRPDRNTEAF	TRBV6-1	11	TRBJ1-1
ASSQPGAGMNTEAF	TRBV14	14	TRBJ1-1
AWAGRSNQPQH	TRBV30	11	TRBJ1-5
ASSPSSQNSPLH	TRBV18	12	TRBJ1-6
ASSPGGRETQY	TRBV11-3	11	TRBJ2-5
ASSLRTSQETQY	TRBV7-2	12	TRBJ2-5
AWSVGPDTQY	TRBV30	10	TRBJ2-3
ASSYSTGRLF	TRBV6-5	10	TRBJ2-2
ASSQTLGPGNSKNIQY	TRBV14	16	TRBJ2-4
ASSLTPLSYTDTQY	TRBV7-2	14	TRBJ2-3
ASSPATGEAF	TRBV18	10	TRBJ1-1
ASSTGEQAYGYT	TRBV19	12	TRBJ1-2